This record concerns one TCR beta chain sequence. The data were produced by immunoSEQ multiplex PCR, yet TCRdb's version contains in-frame clones alone and is incomplete. The sample lists approximately 590,000 clones, roughly 95% occurring once. The entry originates in a study of shared clonotypes between healthy human individuals. Study-wide background: For every donor, three CD4 naive, three CD4 memory, two CD8 naive and one CD8 memory plates were used.

It was CD45RO-negative cells, positively selected for CCR7, that made up naive CD8 cells, with terminally differentiated effector memory CD45RA+ cells excluded. This TCR was sampled from a woman aged 25 to 45 in good health. Sequencing used naive CD8+ T cells sorted from blood.

CDR3 loop: CASSTGLAGGGETQYF. DNA for the CDR3: TGTGCCAGCAGCACGGGACTAGCGGGAGGGGGTGAGACCCAGTACTTC. V usage is TRBV5-6 and J usage is TRBJ2-5; TRBD2 matches 16 bases. This CDR3 has 16 residues. The J segment lost 5 bases and the V segment lost 4 bases, leaving 5 bases of the junction unmatched. CDR1 and CDR2 (germline): SGHDT, YYEEEE.